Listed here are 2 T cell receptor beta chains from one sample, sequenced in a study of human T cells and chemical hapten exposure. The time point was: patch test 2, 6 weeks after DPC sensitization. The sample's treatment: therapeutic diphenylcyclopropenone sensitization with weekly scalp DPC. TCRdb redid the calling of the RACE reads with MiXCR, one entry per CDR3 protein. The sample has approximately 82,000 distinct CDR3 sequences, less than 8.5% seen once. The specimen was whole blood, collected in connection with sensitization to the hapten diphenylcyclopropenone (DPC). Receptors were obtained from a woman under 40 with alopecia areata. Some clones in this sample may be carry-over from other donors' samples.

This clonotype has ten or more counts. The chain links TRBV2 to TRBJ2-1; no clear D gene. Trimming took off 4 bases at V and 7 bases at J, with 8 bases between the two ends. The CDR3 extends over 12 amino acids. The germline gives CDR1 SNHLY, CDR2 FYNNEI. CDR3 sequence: CASSVLRNEQFF. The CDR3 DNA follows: TGTGCCAGCAGTGTCCTGAGGAATGAGCAGTTCTTC.

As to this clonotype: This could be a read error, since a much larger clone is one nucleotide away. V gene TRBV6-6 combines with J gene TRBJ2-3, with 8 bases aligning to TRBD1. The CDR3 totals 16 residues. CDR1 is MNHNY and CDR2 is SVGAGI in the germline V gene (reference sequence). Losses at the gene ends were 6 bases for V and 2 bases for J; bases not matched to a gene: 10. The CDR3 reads CASSKVPGQDTDTQYF. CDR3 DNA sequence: TGTGCCAGCAGCAAAGTCCCGGGACAGGACACAGATACGCAGTATTTT.